This T cell receptor (beta chain) was profiled in a study of blood T cell repertoires in COVID-19. Across the study: Specimens from acute and convalescent COVID-19 originated in the United States, Italy and Spain.

CDR1 is SGHTA, CDR2 FQGNSA, per germline. V lost 5 bases to trimming and J lost 6 bases, with 9 bases between them. The CDR3 is 12 amino acids. In the original processing: Amplification of reference gene primers provided the estimated nucleated cell counts. Assay used: immunoSEQ multiplex PCR; TCRdb lists only in-frame clones, some missing. That table gives V, J and clone size, and the DNA gave D and trimming. Here the sample spans tens of thousands of clones, around 87% being singletons. The rearrangement links TRBV7-2 to TRBJ2-3; D is possibly TRBD1 (7 bases). Sequenced: peripheral blood. The receptor was isolated from a woman aged 80 or older with acute or convalescent COVID-19. CDR3 coding DNA: TGTGCCAGCAGCCAGGGGGGTGATACGCAGTATTTT. Protein sequence: CASSQGGDTQYF.